One TCR beta chain is described in this entry. Antigen unknown. The data are from a study of cytomegalovirus exposure and HLA in healthy donors. The overall study: Genotyping of 300 to 450 donors showed that over 65% belonged to the Caucasian-associated ancestry cluster.

Trimming pared 2 bases from V and 6 bases from J, leaving 14 bases between. Germline V CDR1 and CDR2: MNHEY, SMNVEV (reference sequence). This CDR3 is built from 15 residues. Findings of the study overall: As was reported, the classifier diagnosed cytomegalovirus status with high specificity and sensitivity. In a later analysis, TCR beta V- and J-gene trimming was associated with a missense DCLRE1C variant. Data from an earlier analysis indicated that most TCR beta V segments were productive either about 87% or about 30% of the time.

PCR primers comprised 60 Vbeta and 13 Jbeta primers. The data were produced by immunoSEQ multiplex PCR, yet TCRdb's version contains in-frame clones alone and is incomplete. The data contain 180,000 or so clones, roughly 80% of them singletons. The material sequenced was PBMCs. J is TRBJ2-1 and V is TRBV27, with D perhaps TRBD1 (5 bases). The sequence derives from a woman aged 45-65 years in good health and CMV-seropositive. The CDR3 nucleotides are TGTGCCAGCAGTTTAGCCAGGGCATCTTTCAATGAGCAGTTCTTC. Translating gives CASSLARASFNEQFF.